This TCR beta chain was found in a study of post-analysis software for immune sequencing data. Study context: Progressive-relapsing, secondary progressive and relapsing-remitting multiple sclerosis were among the disease courses included. The study, taken as a whole, reports: F measure showed strong co-clustering of same-batch samples. TRBV5-6, TRBV5-1 and TRBV20-1 were among several TRBV segments more frequent in patients than controls. Relative to controls, patients with multiple sclerosis showed significantly lower normalized Chao1 diversity.

Only a few counts were recorded for this clonotype. Antigen: not known. Germline lookup yields CDR1 MNHEY and CDR2 SVGEGT. The length of the CDR3 is 15 residues. V lost 6 bases, J lost 3 bases, and 18 bases lay in between. Prepared TCR beta cDNA libraries contained unique molecular identifiers. MiXCR, applied by TCRdb to the PCR reads, yields one record per CDR3 protein. The data show about 400,000 distinct CDR3 sequences, with less than 40% seen just once and around 15% held by the top ten. This chain uses TRBV6-2 or TRBV6-3 with TRBJ2-7; TRBD2 is a possible D gene (6 bases). The sequence was obtained from a girl aged 5 to 17 with multiple sclerosis. The sequencing sample was made of blood. CDR3 residues: CASSAGLPARYEQYF. The CDR3 nucleotides are TGTGCCAGCAGCGCGGGACTCCCGGCCCGCTACGAGCAGTACTTC.